The 13 T cell receptor beta chains below all came from one sample that was sequenced in a study of T cells after yellow fever vaccination. TCRdb used MiXCR to reprocess the 5' RACE reads, holding one entry per CDR3 protein. The sample holds a few hundred thousand distinct CDR3 sequences, 6.9% seen once. This specimen was CD4+ T cells sorted from PBMCs, taken 15 days after the yellow fever booster vaccination. The receptors stem from a man younger than 40 who received the YFV17D yellow fever vaccine.

The chain recombines TRBV5-1 with TRBJ2-7; D possibly corresponds to TRBD1 (8 bases). Germline loops: CDR1 SGHRS, CDR2 YFSETQ. Between the trimmed V and J ends, which lost 4 bases and 4 bases, there was a span of 15 bases. The CDR3 is made up of 14 amino acids. This CDR3 reads CASSTTGEGYEQYF. The CDR3 DNA sequence: TGCGCCAGCAGCACGACAGGGGAGGGATACGAGCAGTACTTC. Variable domain in full (rest from reference TRBV5-1 and TRBJ2-7): KAGVTQTPRYLIKTRGQQVTLSCSPISGHRSVSWYQQTPGQGLQFLFEYFSETQRNKGNFPGRFSGRQFSNSRSEMNVSTLELGDSALYLCASSTTGEGYEQYFGPGTRLTVT.

A remark on this clonotype: A read error may be the cause here, since a much bigger clone is one base away. The chain has TRBV7-2 and TRBJ2-5; weak D call: TRBD2 (5 bases). The germline gives CDR1 SGHTA, CDR2 FQGNSA. The CDR3 loop spans 9 amino acids. CDR3 coding DNA: TGTGTCAGCGGCGAGACCCAGTACTTC. Amino acids: CVSGETQYF.

This clonotype was counted only a few times. CDR3 residues: CASSFRRLTDTQYF. CDR3 DNA: TGTGCCAGCAGCTTTAGAAGGCTCACAGATACGCAGTATTTT. The V gene is TRBV7-2, the J gene TRBJ2-3; D uncertain. The V and J ends lost 3 bases and 2 bases respectively, with 9 bases between them. The CDR3 runs 14 residues. Germline CDR1 is SGHTA and CDR2 is FQGNSA.

This clonotype was picked up a small number of times. The V call is TRBV5-1, the J call TRBJ1-4, with unresolved D. Trimming cost V 0 bases and J 8 bases, with 14 bases left between them. The CDR3 is made up of 15 amino acids. Germline V gene sequence: CDR1 SGHRS, CDR2 YFSETQ. The CDR3 sequence is CASSLATSKKEKLFF. Written as DNA, the CDR3 is TGCGCCAGCAGCTTGGCGACTTCGAAGAAGGAAAAACTGTTTTTT. The whole variable domain, filled in from reference TRBV5-1 and TRBJ1-4, reads KAGVTQTPRYLIKTRGQQVTLSCSPISGHRSVSWYQQTPGQGLQFLFEYFSETQRNKGNFPGRFSGRQFSNSRSEMNVSTLELGDSALYLCASSLATSKKEKLFFGSGTQLSVL.

This clonotype has a count of ten or more. Compared with germline, one end of the junction differs, possibly owing to a read error. The rearrangement joins TRBV12-3 or TRBV12-4 to TRBJ2-1, with 9 bases that match TRBD2. There are 16 residues in the CDR3. CDR3 sequence reads: CASSLVGGAGSGRVLF. The CDR3 bases are TGTGCCAGCAGTTTAGTAGGCGGTGCCGGTAGCGGGAGAGTCCTCTTC.

The chain uses TRBV1 and TRBJ2-7; the DNA was not used to check the table's D call, TRBD2. TRBV1 is labeled a pseudogene. The CDR3 runs 11 residues. The CDR3, as DNA: TGCACCAGCAGGGCCGTCCTCGGTCAGTACTTC. It is translated as CTSRAVLGQYF.

The chain uses TRBV20-1 and TRBJ1-6, with 9 bases identical to TRBD1. J was trimmed by 5 bases and V by 4 bases; bases with no gene match: 3. CDR1 and CDR2 (germline): DFQATT, SNEGSKA (reference sequence). There are 14 residues in the CDR3. The CDR3 sequence is CSATRTGDNSPLHF. The CDR3 region has the DNA TGCAGTGCTACTCGGACAGGGGATAATTCACCCCTCCACTTT.

In its sample, this clonotype was seen many times. The CDR3 is CASEHPSTDTQYF. DNA for the CDR3: TGTGCCAGCGAACACCCGAGCACAGATACGCAGTATTTT. V usage is TRBV28 and J usage is TRBJ2-3, with D hard to call. In germline, CDR1 is MDHEN, CDR2 SYDVKM. The CDR3 extends over 13 amino acids. The V and J ends lost 8 bases and 0 bases respectively, with 9 bases between them. The variable domain in full, with the rest retrieved from reference TRBV28 and TRBJ2-3, is DVKVTQSSRYLVKRTGEKVFLECVQDMDHENMFWYRQDPGLGLRLIYFSYDVKMKEKGDIPEGYSVSREKKERFSLILESASTNQTSMYLCASEHPSTDTQYFGPGTRLTVL.

V and J are TRBV20-1 and TRBJ2-3; 8 nucleotides match TRBD2. This CDR3 comprises 15 residues. The junction had 5 bases not matched to a gene; V was cut back by 3 bases and J by 0 bases. Per germline, CDR1 DFQATT and CDR2 SNEGSKA (reference sequence). The CDR3 nucleotides are TGCAGTGCTAGGATAGCGGGAACAAGCACAGATACGCAGTATTTT. Translating it yields CSARIAGTSTDTQYF.

The chain uses TRBV30 and TRBJ2-3, with D unclear. Trimming took 6 bases from V and 2 from J, leaving 6 bases between them. Germline CDR1 GTSNPN, CDR2 SVGIG (reference sequence). The CDR3 runs 11 residues. CDR3 protein: CACRSTDTQYF. CDR3 sequence (DNA): TGTGCCTGTCGGTCCACAGATACGCAGTATTTT.

This clonotype was detected only a few times. The rearrangement links TRBV20-1 to TRBJ2-3; D uncertain. CDR3 length equals 15 residues. The germline V and J ends were trimmed by 0 bases and 2 bases, with 12 bases remaining between them. The germline V gene has CDR1 DFQATT and CDR2 SNEGSKA (reference sequence). The CDR3 loop reads CSARDLRTVTDTQYF. The CDR3 DNA reads as TGCAGTGCTAGAGATCTGAGGACGGTCACAGATACGCAGTATTTT.

In its sample, this clonotype was seen many times. J is TRBJ2-2 and V is TRBV7-2; D is ambiguous. The CDR3 runs to 15 residues. Looked up from germline, CDR1 is SGHTA and CDR2 is FQGNSA. V lost 1 base and J 2 bases, leaving 8 bases between the germline ends. CDR3 loop: CASSLVGSNTGELFF. For the CDR3, the DNA is TGTGCCAGCAGCTTAGTTGGCAGCAACACCGGGGAGCTGTTTTTT.

This clonotype was picked up many times. The chain couples TRBV20-1 to TRBJ2-1, with 7 bases aligning to TRBD2. With 5 bases clipped from V and 4 bases from J, the junction kept 5 bases outside the gene matches. CDR1 DFQATT and CDR2 SNEGSKA come from the germline V gene (reference sequence). The CDR3 runs 13 residues. The DNA of the CDR3 is TGCAGTGCTTCCCAGCGGGGATACAATGAGCAGTTCTTC. As protein: CSASQRGYNEQFF.